Below, 28 T cell receptor beta chains from the same sample are listed, as sequenced in a study of cytomegalovirus exposure and HLA in healthy donors. The PCR employed 60 Vbeta primers together with 13 Jbeta primers. Produced via immunoSEQ multiplex PCR; TCRdb's table is partial and in-frame only. The data hold more than 150,000 clones, with roughly 79% observed a single time. Sequencing was done on a sample of PBMCs. The source is a middle-aged man in good health and CMV-seropositive.

This clone was seen a single time. The J gene is TRBJ2-1, the V gene TRBV15; D is uncertain. Germline V gene lookup returns CDR1 LNHNV and CDR2 YYDKDF (reference sequence). This CDR3 is built from 18 residues. Between the trimmed V and J ends, which lost 0 bases and 0 bases, there was a span of 15 bases. Here the CDR3 DNA reads TGTGCCACCAGCAGAGATAGGCCGGGTCTGAGCTCCTACAATGAGCAGTTCTTC. Translating gives CATSRDRPGLSSYNEQFF.

V is TRBV30 and J is TRBJ2-2; D not certain. Trimming shortened V by 2 bases and J by 1 base, and 5 bases separated the two germline ends. Germline loops: CDR1 GTSNPN, CDR2 SVGIG (reference sequence). The CDR3 loop spans 13 amino acids. The CDR3 coding sequence is TGTGCCTGGAGTTATAGGAACACCGGGGAGCTGTTTTTT. Translation: CAWSYRNTGELFF.

The chain links TRBV29-1 to TRBJ2-3; possible D gene TRBD1, 6 bases. CDR3 size: 15 residues. Trimming took 3 bases from V and 2 from J, leaving 15 bases between them. Germline lookup yields CDR1 SQVTM and CDR2 ANQGSEA. The CDR3 loop is CSVEGTQGSTDTQYF. The CDR3 DNA follows: TGCAGCGTTGAGGGAACACAGGGATCCACAGATACGCAGTATTTT.

V usage is TRBV1 and J usage is TRBJ2-3; TRBD1, as called in the table, went unchecked against the DNA. TRBV1 is a pseudogene. This CDR3 is built from 18 residues. The CDR3 sequence: CTSSPDFKDRGSTDTQYF. The CDR3 coding sequence is TGCACCAGCAGCCCTGACTTCAAAGACAGGGGCAGCACAGATACGCAGTATTTT.

V is TRBV6-1 and J is TRBJ1-1, with D tentatively TRBD1 (6 bases). Trimming shortened V by 11 bases and J by 0 bases, and 10 bases separated the two germline ends. Germline V gene sequence: CDR1 MNHNS, CDR2 SASEGT. The length of the CDR3 is 12 residues. The CDR3 region is CADRRMNTEAFF. As DNA, the CDR3 is TGTGCCGACAGGAGAATGAACACTGAAGCTTTCTTT.

The chain carries TRBV7-9 and TRBJ2-5; the D gene is possibly TRBD2 (5 bases). The germline V gene has CDR1 SEHNR and CDR2 FQNEAQ (reference sequence). V dropped 5 bases and J dropped 5 bases, with 12 bases sitting between them. The length of the CDR3 is 13 residues. The CDR3 loop reads CASSDGQRETQYF. The DNA of the CDR3 is TGTGCCAGCAGCGACGGCCAGCGGGAGACCCAGTACTTC.

This clone was counted only a few times. This chain connects TRBV27 to TRBJ1-6, with D perhaps matching TRBD1 (5 bases). Germline V gene sequence: CDR1 MNHEY, CDR2 SMNVEV (reference sequence). The CDR3 has 14 amino acids. V was cut by 3 bases and J by 9 bases, with 12 bases left in between. Here the CDR3 reads CASSFTRVGSPLHF. The DNA for the CDR3 is TGTGCCAGCAGTTTCACCAGGGTGGGTTCACCCCTCCACTTT.

The chain employs TRBV19 and TRBJ1-5; D is possibly TRBD1 (5 bases). Germline values: CDR1 LNHDA, CDR2 SQIVND (reference sequence). The length of the CDR3 is 14 residues. V was pared by 5 bases and J by 9 bases, with 17 bases between. CDR3 in amino acids: CASSGVGALWPQHF. DNA for the CDR3: TGTGCCAGTAGTGGGGTTGGGGCCCTCTGGCCCCAGCATTTT.

The rearrangement uses TRBV14 and TRBJ1-3; D is unclear. V lost 0 bases and J 0 bases, leaving 9 bases between the germline ends. Germline loops: CDR1 SGHDN, CDR2 FVKESK. This CDR3 region has 16 residues. CDR3: CASSQDTLFSGNTIYF. CDR3 in DNA: TGTGCCAGCAGCCAAGACACCCTATTCTCTGGAAACACCATATATTTT.

J is TRBJ2-1 and V is TRBV9; TRBD2 matches 11 bases. J lost 7 bases, V lost 6 bases, and 12 bases had no gene match. Per the germline V gene, CDR1 is SGDLS and CDR2 is YYNGEE. This CDR3 has 16 residues. The CDR3 protein is CASTALAGGTVNEQFF. CDR3 DNA sequence: TGTGCCAGCACGGCGCTAGCGGGGGGCACGGTAAATGAGCAGTTCTTC. The full variable domain, in which reference TRBV9 and TRBJ2-1 provide the parts outside the CDR3, is DSGVTQTPKHLITATGQRVTLRCSPRSGDLSVYWYQQSLDQGLQFLIQYYNGEERAKGNILERFSAQQFPDLHSELNLSSLELGDSALYFCASTALAGGTVNEQFFGPGTRLTVL.

CDR3 sequence (DNA): TGTGCCAGCAGCCAAGTTGGGGCCGGTGGAAACACCATATATTTT. Its protein product is CASSQVGAGGNTIYF. This rearrangement joins TRBV14 to TRBJ1-3, with D tentatively TRBD1 (5 bases). The CDR3 has 15 residues. CDR1 and CDR2 (germline): SGHDN, FVKESK. Deletions cut 1 base from V and 3 bases from J, with 10 bases between.

V and J are TRBV5-8 and TRBJ2-1; D possibly corresponds to TRBD1 (6 bases). Germline CDR1 and CDR2: SGHTS and YDEGEE. Trimming took off 4 bases at V and 2 bases at J, with 13 bases between the two ends. This CDR3 contains 15 residues. Here the CDR3 reads CASSPGQITYNEQFF. The CDR3 DNA is TGTGCCAGCAGCCCCGGACAGATTACCTACAATGAGCAGTTCTTC.

This sequence joins TRBV28 and TRBJ1-2, with TRBD1 as a possible D gene (5 bases). V dropped 5 bases and J dropped 4 bases, with 14 bases sitting between them. This CDR3 has 14 residues. Per the germline V gene, CDR1 is MDHEN and CDR2 is SYDVKM. CDR3 in DNA: TGTGCCAGCAGTCCTTTGGACGGGGGCTATGGCTACACCTTC. This encodes CASSPLDGGYGYTF.

The chain is built from TRBV28 and TRBJ2-7; TRBD1 aligns across 10 bases. Germline CDR1 reads MDHEN; CDR2 reads SYDVKM. The CDR3 has 15 amino acids. After removal of 5 bases from V and 0 bases from J, the junction contained 4 bases not matched to a gene. The CDR3 reads CASSDRDRGSYEQYV. For the CDR3, the DNA is TGTGCCAGCAGTGACCGGGACAGGGGCTCCTACGAGCAGTACGTC.

This rearrangement joins TRBV11-2 to TRBJ2-7, with a weak D call TRBD2 (5 bases). V lost 5 bases and J 2 bases, leaving 16 bases between the germline ends. The CDR3 has 15 amino acids. The germline CDR1 and CDR2 sequences are SGHAT and FQNNGV. CDR3 sequence reads: CASSDRGRPPYEQYF. The CDR3 coding sequence is TGTGCCAGCAGCGACCGGGGAAGACCCCCCTACGAGCAGTACTTC.

This chain joins TRBV7-9 and TRBJ1-2, with 8 positions matching TRBD1. The CDR3 contains 14 residues. CDR1 is SEHNR, CDR2 FQNEAQ, per germline (reference sequence). V lost 10 bases, J lost 5 bases, and 12 bases stayed unmatched. CDR3 sequence (DNA): TGTGCCACCCTCCGGACAGGGATTGATTATGGCTACACCTTC. Its translation: CATLRTGIDYGYTF.

The chain couples TRBV5-1 to TRBJ1-1, with D tentatively TRBD1 (6 bases). CDR3 length: 14 amino acids. Trimming cost V 1 base and J 3 bases, with 10 bases left between them. CDR1 and CDR2 (germline): SGHRS, YFSETQ. The CDR3 coding sequence is TGCGCCAGCAGCTTGAGGGGGGGGTACACTGAAGCTTTCTTT. Protein sequence: CASSLRGGYTEAFF.

The chain is built from TRBV2 and TRBJ2-7, with 10 positions matching TRBD2. The CDR3 is made up of 14 amino acids. V trimming: 5 bases; J trimming: 6 bases; junction bases outside the gene matches: 7. Germline lookup yields CDR1 SNHLY and CDR2 FYNNEI. The chain's CDR3 is CASSSSGGIGEQYF. CDR3 bases: TGTGCCAGCAGTTCTAGCGGGGGAATTGGCGAGCAGTACTTC.

The chain employs TRBV28 and TRBJ2-3; 8 bases agree with TRBD1. Germline CDR1 reads MDHEN; CDR2 reads SYDVKM. There are 16 residues in the CDR3. V was pared by 6 bases and J by 5 bases, with 13 bases of the junction left unmatched. The CDR3 sequence is CASRPTLGQGGDTQYF. The CDR3 nucleotides read TGTGCCAGCAGACCAACCCTCGGACAGGGAGGAGATACGCAGTATTTT.

V and J are TRBV19 and TRBJ2-2; D is unclear. Trimming took 5 bases from V and 1 from J, leaving 8 bases between them. Germline-derived CDR1 and CDR2 are LNHDA and SQIVND (reference sequence). There are 14 residues in the CDR3. The CDR3: CASSHLGNTGELFF. For the CDR3, the DNA is TGTGCCAGTAGTCATCTAGGGAACACCGGGGAGCTGTTTTTT.

The chain carries TRBV2 and TRBJ2-7, with D possibly being TRBD1 (6 bases). The CDR3 length is 12 residues. Trimming stripped 5 bases from V and 3 bases from J, with 8 bases between. Germline CDR1 SNHLY, CDR2 FYNNEI. In nucleotides, the CDR3 is TGTGCCAGCAGTTTACAGGGCTACGAGCAGTACGTC. Protein product: CASSLQGYEQYV.

This clone has more than one count but fewer than ten. CDR3 residues: CASSLGPDRGTEAFF. The DNA for the CDR3 is TGTGCCAGCAGCTTAGGGCCGGACAGGGGTACTGAAGCTTTCTTT. This rearrangement joins TRBV7-2 to TRBJ1-1; 9 bases align to TRBD1. The CDR3 consists of 15 residues. V trimming: 1 base; J trimming: 5 bases; junction bases outside the gene matches: 5. Per the germline V gene, CDR1 is SGHTA and CDR2 is FQGNSA.

In this sample, this clone turned up a few times. This chain joins TRBV6-5 and TRBJ2-2; D is uncertain. CDR1 MNHEY and CDR2 SVGAGI come from the germline V gene. CDR3 length: 14 residues. V dropped 6 bases and J dropped 6 bases, with 14 bases sitting between them. This chain's CDR3 is CASSHSGLAGELFF. The CDR3 coding sequence is TGTGCCAGCAGCCATTCAGGTCTCGCCGGGGAGCTGTTTTTT.

Details on this clone: Other DNA sequences in the same sample also yield this CDR3. The chain uses TRBV5-5 and TRBJ1-2; the match to TRBD1 covers 10 bases. V was pared by 2 bases and J by 7 bases, with 11 bases of the junction left unmatched. This CDR3 has 16 amino acids. The germline V gene encodes CDR1 SGHKS and CDR2 YYEKEE (reference sequence). The CDR3 here is CASSLDRDRGLVGYTF. DNA for the CDR3: TGTGCCAGCAGCTTAGACCGGGACAGGGGTCTAGTTGGCTACACCTTC. The full variable domain, in which reference TRBV5-5 and TRBJ1-2 provide the parts outside the CDR3, is DAGVTQSPTHLIKTRGQQVTLRCSPISGHKSVSWYQQVLGQGPQFIFQYYEKEERGRGNFPDRFSARQFPNYSSELNVNALLLGDSALYLCASSLDRDRGLVGYTFGSGTRLTVV.

The chain is built from TRBV11-3 and TRBJ2-1; 7 nucleotides align to TRBD1. V lost 4 bases to trimming and J lost 9 bases; unmatched junction nucleotides: 6. The CDR3 is made up of 13 amino acids. CDR1 is SGHNT and CDR2 is YENEEA in the germline V gene. The CDR3 spells CASSSFPGGEQFF. In nucleotides, the CDR3 is TGTGCCAGCAGCTCTTTCCCAGGGGGTGAGCAGTTCTTC.

The chain joins TRBV7-2 to TRBJ2-1, with 11 bases that match TRBD1. J lost 6 bases, V lost 4 bases, and 8 bases had no gene match. This CDR3 comprises 16 residues. Germline V CDR1 and CDR2: SGHTA, FQGNSA. The CDR3 DNA reads TGTGCCAGCAGCTCCCGGACAGGGGGCTACCCCAATGAGCAGTTCTTC. Residues: CASSSRTGGYPNEQFF.

V usage is TRBV18 and J usage is TRBJ1-1; tentatively, D is TRBD1 (5 bases). Germline V gene lookup returns CDR1 KGHSH and CDR2 LQKENI. There are 15 residues in the CDR3. The ends were cut back, 3 bases at V and 2 bases at J, with 13 bases in the middle. The CDR3: CASSPPGRGNTEAFF. The CDR3 DNA reads TGTGCCAGCTCACCCCCTGGAAGGGGCAACACTGAAGCTTTCTTT.

V usage is TRBV29-1 and J usage is TRBJ2-5; 10 nucleotides line up with TRBD1. V was pared by 8 bases and J by 2 bases, with 5 bases of the junction left unmatched. CDR1 SQVTM and CDR2 ANQGSEA come from the germline V gene. The CDR3 is 13 residues long. The CDR3 sequence is CSSDRGRQETQYF. The CDR3 bases are TGCAGCTCAGACAGGGGGCGGCAAGAGACCCAGTACTTC.